This T cell receptor (beta chain) was documented in a study of blood T cell repertoires in COVID-19. The wider study: Donors in the United States, Italy and Spain gave samples during acute or convalescent COVID-19. PBMCs, B-cell-depleted T cells, or T cells were the source of the cDNA or gDNA that made up the material.

Germline V lookup: CDR1 MDHEN, CDR2 SYDVKM. J was trimmed by 2 bases and V by 3 bases; bases with no gene match: 6. This CDR3 has 16 amino acids. Data came from immunoSEQ multiplex PCR; TCRdb stores just in-frame clones and leaves some out. The data show around 200,000 clones, around four fifths seen once. The rearrangement uses TRBV28 and TRBJ1-5, with TRBD1 identical over 8 bases. The TCR originated in a man aged 50 to 59 with active or convalescent COVID-19. Sequenced material: peripheral blood. This CDR3 is CASSFSGQGGNQPQHF. CDR3 bases: TGTGCCAGCAGTTTTTCCGGACAGGGCGGCAATCAGCCCCAGCATTTT.